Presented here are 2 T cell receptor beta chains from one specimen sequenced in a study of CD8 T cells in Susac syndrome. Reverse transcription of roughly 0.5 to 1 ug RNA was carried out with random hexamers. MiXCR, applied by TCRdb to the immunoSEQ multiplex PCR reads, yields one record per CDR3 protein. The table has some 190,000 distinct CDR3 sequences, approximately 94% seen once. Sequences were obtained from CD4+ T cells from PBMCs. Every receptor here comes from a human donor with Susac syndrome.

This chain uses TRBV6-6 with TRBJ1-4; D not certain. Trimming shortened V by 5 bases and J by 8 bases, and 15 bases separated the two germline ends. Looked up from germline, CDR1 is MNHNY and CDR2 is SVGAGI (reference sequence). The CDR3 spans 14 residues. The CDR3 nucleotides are TGTGCCAGCAGTCCTTTATCGTCAGCGGAAAAACTGTTTTTT. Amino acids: CASSPLSSAEKLFF.

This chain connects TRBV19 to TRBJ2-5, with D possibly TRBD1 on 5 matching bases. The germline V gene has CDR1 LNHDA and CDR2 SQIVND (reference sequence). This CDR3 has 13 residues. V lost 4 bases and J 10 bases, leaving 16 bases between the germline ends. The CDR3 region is CASSNNVRDIQYF. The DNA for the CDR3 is TGTGCCAGTAGTAATAACGTCAGGGATATCCAGTACTTC.